The clone carrying this T cell receptor beta chain occurred a few times. No antigen is known for it. CDR3 length: 16 residues. CDR1 and CDR2 (germline): MNHEY, SVGAGI. Germline trimming cut 6 bases from V and 4 bases from J; bases unmatched to any gene: 12. This specimen comes from a study of identical twins. TCRdb recomputed calls from the 5' RACE reads with MiXCR, one row per CDR3 protein. The data hold approximately 220,000 distinct CDR3 sequences, with approximately 9% observed a single time. Regarding the study as a whole: Reduced insertions were recorded for abundant cord blood beta clonotypes, with no such pattern in memory repertoires. Some out-of-frame alpha sequences were shared by twins, and these showed excess low generation probability. Among monozygotic twins, out-of-frame TCR alpha sharing exceeded what models predicted. For out-of-frame beta sequences, excess twin sharing was weaker.

The V and J genes are TRBV6-5 and TRBJ2-5, with TRBD2 matching 9 bases. Sample: memory (CD45RO+) T cells sorted from blood. This TCR was recovered from a woman aged 18 to 35 in good health. Here the CDR3 DNA reads TGTGCCAGCAGCTTGACTAGCGGAACCCCCCTAGAGACCCAGTACTTC. This gives the protein CASSLTSGTPLETQYF.